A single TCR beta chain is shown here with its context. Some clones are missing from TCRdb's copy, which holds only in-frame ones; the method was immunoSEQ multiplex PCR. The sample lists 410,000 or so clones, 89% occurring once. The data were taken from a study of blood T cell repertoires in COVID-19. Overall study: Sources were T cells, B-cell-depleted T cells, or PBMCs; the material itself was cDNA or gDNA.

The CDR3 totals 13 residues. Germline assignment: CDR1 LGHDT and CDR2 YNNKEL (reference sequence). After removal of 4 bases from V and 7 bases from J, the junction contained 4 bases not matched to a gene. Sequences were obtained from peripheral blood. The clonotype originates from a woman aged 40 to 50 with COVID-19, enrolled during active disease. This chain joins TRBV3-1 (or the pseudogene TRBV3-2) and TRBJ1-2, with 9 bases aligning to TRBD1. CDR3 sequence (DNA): TGTGCCAGCAGCCGCCGGGACAGGGCTGGCTACACCTTC. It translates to CASSRRDRAGYTF.